These 25 T cell receptor beta chains came from one sample sequenced in a study of memory B cells and T cells in multiple sclerosis. The table came from immunoSEQ multiplex PCR; TCRdb's copy has only in-frame clones and leaves some out. The sample includes 46,000 or so clones, around 80% of them seen just once. After stimulus-free culture, autoproliferating CFSE-dim and non-proliferating CFSE-high T cells were sequenced separately. Pooled replicate wells came from around 5x10^7 CFSE-labeled PBMCs cultured less than eight days without stimulus. What these receptors recognize is not known. Material: PBMCs from blood kept in culture. Every receptor here comes from a human donor with multiple sclerosis.

This clone appeared a single time. This sequence joins TRBV7-9 and TRBJ2-5; no clear D gene. Per the germline V gene, CDR1 is SEHNR and CDR2 is FQNEAQ (reference sequence). CDR3 length: 14 residues. V lost 1 base and J 7 bases, leaving 13 bases between the germline ends. The CDR3 DNA sequence: TGTGCCAGCAGCTTAGAAATCCGCCCGGGGACCCAGTACTTC. It specifies CASSLEIRPGTQYF.

The chain employs TRBV27 and TRBJ1-2; 7 nucleotides line up with TRBD1. This CDR3 is built from 15 residues. Trimming removed 4 bases from V and 7 bases from J; junction bases left unmatched: 12. CDR1 MNHEY and CDR2 SMNVEV come from the germline V gene (reference sequence). In DNA, the CDR3 is TGTGCCAGCAGTTACGGACGACAGGGTTCCGGTGGCTACACCTTC. Its translation: CASSYGRQGSGGYTF.

The chain joins TRBV2 to TRBJ1-6, with D possibly being TRBD1 (5 bases). Germline assignment: CDR1 SNHLY and CDR2 FYNNEI. The V gene lost 6 bases and the J gene lost 10 bases, with 10 bases spanning the gap. The length of the CDR3 is 12 residues. The DNA of the CDR3 is TGTGCCAGCAGGACAGAAGGCTCACCCCTCCACTTT. Its translation is CASRTEGSPLHF.

This clone is a singleton in its sample. V gene TRBV4-1 combines with J gene TRBJ2-7; 8 bases agree with TRBD1. V was pared by 2 bases and J by 3 bases, with 6 bases of the junction left unmatched. CDR3 length equals 15 residues. CDR1 is MGHRA and CDR2 is YSYEKL in the germline V gene. CDR3 nucleotide sequence: TGCGCCAGCAGCCAACCCCAACAGGGGGACTACGAGCAGTACTTC. This codes for CASSQPQQGDYEQYF.

The gene calls are TRBV25-1 and TRBJ2-2, with TRBD1 identical over 7 bases. The junction had 20 bases not matched to a gene; V was cut back by 7 bases and J by 6 bases. The length of the CDR3 is 18 residues. Germline CDR1 is MGHDK and CDR2 is SYGVNS. CDR3 coding DNA: TGTGCCAGCAATGACAGGGTGAAGCCCTTCATAAGGGCCGGGGAGCTGTTTTTT. This codes for CASNDRVKPFIRAGELFF.

The chain is built from TRBV5-4 and TRBJ1-6; D is possibly TRBD1 (5 bases). From germline, CDR1 is SGHNT and CDR2 YYREEE (reference sequence). Trimming stripped 5 bases from V and 0 bases from J, with 12 bases between. CDR3 size: 16 residues. The CDR3 region is CASSPDISSYNSPLHF. The CDR3 DNA reads as TGTGCCAGCAGTCCGGACATCAGCTCCTATAATTCACCCCTCCACTTT.

With regard to this clone: This CDR3 is also generated by other DNA sequences in the sample. CDR3 in amino acids: CASSGNMNTEAFF. CDR3 in DNA: TGTGCCAGTTCAGGGAACATGAACACTGAAGCTTTCTTT. The chain combines TRBV2 with TRBJ1-1; TRBD1 might be the D (5 bases). Trimming left V 9 bases short and J 0 bases short, with 11 bases between. The germline CDR1 and CDR2 sequences are SNHLY and FYNNEI. The CDR3 extends over 13 amino acids.

This clone came up once. V and J are TRBV9 and TRBJ2-1; 8 nucleotides match TRBD2. The V segment lost 0 bases and the J segment 7 bases; nucleotides outside the gene matches: 6. Germline V CDR1 and CDR2: SGDLS, YYNGEE. This CDR3 spans 15 amino acids. The CDR3 coding sequence is TGTGCCAGCAGCGTAGTTATCGGGGGGGCGAATGAGCAGTTCTTC. Its protein is CASSVVIGGANEQFF.

The chain recombines TRBV7-9 with TRBJ2-2; TRBD2 aligns across 8 bases. The junction had 6 bases not matched to a gene; V was cut back by 4 bases and J by 5 bases. This CDR3 is 15 amino acids long. Looked up from germline, CDR1 is SEHNR and CDR2 is FQNEAQ (reference sequence). Here the CDR3 reads CASSSVREGTGELFF. In DNA, the CDR3 is TGTGCCAGCAGCTCGGTCCGGGAGGGTACCGGGGAGCTGTTTTTT.

V gene TRBV5-1 combines with J gene TRBJ2-3; 7 nucleotides agree with TRBD1. Germline values: CDR1 SGHRS, CDR2 YFSETQ. The length of the CDR3 is 16 residues. V lost 0 bases, J lost 2 bases, and 6 bases stayed unmatched. This chain's CDR3 is CASSLEGGRDTDTQYF. Written as DNA, the CDR3 is TGCGCCAGCAGCTTGGAAGGGGGCAGGGACACAGATACGCAGTATTTT.

The chain links TRBV27 to TRBJ1-1; no firm D call. The CDR3 length is 12 residues. Trimming left V 6 bases short and J 5 bases short, with 10 bases between. Germline-derived CDR1 and CDR2 are MNHEY and SMNVEV (reference sequence). This chain's CDR3 is CASRSGSTEAFF. In DNA, the CDR3 is TGTGCCAGCAGATCGGGGTCAACTGAAGCTTTCTTT.

This sequence joins TRBV6-6 and TRBJ2-7; D unclear. The length of the CDR3 is 13 residues. CDR1 and CDR2 (germline): MNHNY, SVGAGI (reference sequence). V was pared by 8 bases and J by 4 bases, with 15 bases between. The CDR3 DNA is TGTGCCAGCGGAAGTCTCCCCGGTTACGAGCAGTACTTC. This encodes CASGSLPGYEQYF.

In its sample, this clone was seen a few times. The chain combines TRBV5-1 with TRBJ2-2; 11 bases are a match to TRBD2. Germline loops: CDR1 SGHRS, CDR2 YFSETQ. The CDR3 consists of 16 residues. V was clipped by 3 bases and J by 2 bases; unmatched bases: 3. The CDR3 protein is CASSWGLAVNTGELFF. Here the CDR3 DNA reads TGCGCCAGCAGCTGGGGACTAGCGGTTAACACCGGGGAGCTGTTTTTT.

The chain employs TRBV10-1 and TRBJ1-6; D remains unclear. The V and J ends lost 2 bases and 10 bases respectively, with 6 bases between them. Germline V gene sequence: CDR1 WNHNN, CDR2 SYGVQD (reference sequence). The CDR3 totals 12 residues. The CDR3 coding sequence is TGCGCCAGCAGTGAGCGAGGGTCACCCCTCCACTTT. Encoded protein: CASSERGSPLHF.

In its sample, this clone was seen a few times. The V and J genes are TRBV7-7 and TRBJ2-2; 7 bases are shared with TRBD2. The CDR3 is 15 amino acids. Germline trimming cut 5 bases from V and 1 base from J; bases unmatched to any gene: 4. The germline gives CDR1 SSHAT, CDR2 FNYEAQ (reference sequence). CDR3 nucleotide sequence: TGTGCCAGCAGCCCCCGCGGGGGGAACACCGGGGAGCTGTTTTTT. It specifies CASSPRGGNTGELFF.

This rearrangement joins TRBV9 to TRBJ2-3; D is undetermined. CDR1 SGDLS and CDR2 YYNGEE come from the germline V gene. Trimming shortened V by 0 bases and J by 1 base, and 6 bases separated the two germline ends. This CDR3 region has 14 residues. The DNA of the CDR3 is TGTGCCAGCAGCGTAGGGTCGGGCACAGATACGCAGTATTTT. This encodes CASSVGSGTDTQYF.

This clone appeared a few times. This sequence joins TRBV19 and TRBJ1-2; D possibly corresponds to TRBD1 (5 bases). Trimming pared 9 bases from V and 7 bases from J, leaving 21 bases between. The CDR3 is 14 residues long. Germline-derived CDR1 and CDR2 are LNHDA and SQIVND (reference sequence). The CDR3 is CASRPGREWAGYTF. As DNA, the CDR3 is TGTGCCAGCAGACCGGGACGGGAATGGGCTGGCTACACCTTC.

The chain recombines TRBV27 with TRBJ1-4; TRBD1 might be the D (5 bases). CDR1 MNHEY and CDR2 SMNVEV come from the germline V gene (reference sequence). The CDR3 sequence is 14 residues long. V shed 9 bases and J shed 7 bases, with 18 bases lying between them. CDR3 sequence: CASSRRVGVEKLFF. The CDR3 coding sequence is TGTGCCAGTTCACGCAGGGTGGGGGTTGAAAAACTGTTTTTT.

The V and J genes are TRBV5-5 and TRBJ2-7; D remains ambiguous. The CDR3 covers 13 residues. The V end was cut by 0 bases, the J end by 2 bases, with 6 bases between. Germline CDR1 and CDR2: SGHKS and YYEKEE (reference sequence). CDR3 region: CASSLERAYEQYF. The CDR3, as DNA: TGTGCCAGCAGCTTGGAAAGGGCCTACGAGCAGTACTTC.

V and J are TRBV19 and TRBJ1-5; possible D gene TRBD1, 5 bases. This CDR3 is built from 14 residues. Trimming stripped 2 bases from V and 4 bases from J, with 9 bases between. Germline V gene sequence: CDR1 LNHDA, CDR2 SQIVND (reference sequence). Here the CDR3 reads CASSIQGRNQPQHF. CDR3 in DNA: TGTGCCAGTAGTATACAGGGCCGTAATCAGCCCCAGCATTTT.

The J gene is TRBJ1-2, the V gene TRBV10-3; 9 bases are a match to TRBD1. Germline V gene lookup returns CDR1 ENHRY and CDR2 SYGVKD. This CDR3 spans 14 amino acids. V was pared by 7 bases and J by 3 bases, with 6 bases of the junction left unmatched. The CDR3 is CAITGQGLYYGYTF. The CDR3 DNA sequence: TGTGCCATCACTGGACAGGGGCTCTACTATGGCTACACCTTC.

The V gene is TRBV11-2, the J gene TRBJ2-1, with D perhaps matching TRBD2 (6 bases). CDR1 is SGHAT and CDR2 is FQNNGV in the germline V gene. The CDR3 covers 12 residues. Deletions cut 1 base from V and 12 bases from J, with 10 bases between. This CDR3 is CASSLVRERQFF. The CDR3 bases are TGTGCCAGCAGCTTAGTCCGGGAGAGGCAGTTCTTC.

The CDR3, as DNA: TGTGCCAGCATCGGACAGCTGAGCTCCTACAATGAGCAGTTCTTC. It encodes CASIGQLSSYNEQFF. This chain connects TRBV2 to TRBJ2-1; TRBD1 is a possible D gene (6 bases). The V end lost 7 bases, the J end lost 0 bases, and 13 bases lay between the germline ends. From germline, CDR1 is SNHLY and CDR2 FYNNEI. The CDR3 consists of 15 residues. Full variable domain (remainder filled in from reference TRBV2 and TRBJ2-1): EPEVTQTPSHQVTQMGQEVILRCVPISNHLYFYWYRQILGQKVEFLVSFYNNEISEKSEIFDDQFSVERPDGSNFTLKIRSTKLEDSAMYFCASIGQLSSYNEQFFGPGTRLTVL.

The chain joins TRBV5-1 to TRBJ2-5; 7 positions match TRBD2. From germline, CDR1 is SGHRS and CDR2 YFSETQ. This CDR3 is 14 amino acids long. Germline trimming cut 0 bases from V and 4 bases from J; bases unmatched to any gene: 3. As DNA, the CDR3 is TGCGCCAGCAGCTTGGAAGCGGGGAGAGAGACCCAGTACTTC. It codes for CASSLEAGRETQYF. The full variable domain, rest sourced from reference TRBV5-1 and TRBJ2-5, is KAGVTQTPRYLIKTRGQQVTLSCSPISGHRSVSWYQQTPGQGLQFLFEYFSETQRNKGNFPGRFSGRQFSNSRSEMNVSTLELGDSALYLCASSLEAGRETQYFGPGTRLLVL.

A few counts support this clone. The V gene is TRBV23-1, the J gene TRBJ2-7; D is possibly TRBD1 (6 bases). TRBV23-1 is labeled an ORF, and its function is uncertain. This CDR3 comprises 14 residues. Between the trimmed V and J ends, which lost 10 bases and 4 bases, there was a span of 20 bases. The CDR3 reads CANGTLEGIYEQYF. The CDR3 DNA reads TGCGCCAACGGGACATTAGAGGGGATATACGAGCAGTACTTC.